These 13 T cell receptor beta chains were all obtained from the same sample, sequenced in a study of blood T cells in healthy people across ages (dated by TCRdb to the mid-2010s). Receptors were amplified or captured by 5' RACE. This sample was sequenced with an Illumina HiSeq 2500. A second about 6 to 11 cycle PCR used a sample-barcoded 5' primer and a J-beta primer mix. The public reads were reanalyzed by TCRdb: fastp trimming at Q25, MiXCR alignment, in-frame beta chains only. Every entry covers one CDR3 protein and lists the most common genes and DNA from its rows. This sample comprises about 1.6 million distinct CDR3 sequences, roughly 30% of them detected only once. The top ten clones comprise around 11% of the sample. Sequences were obtained from blood. The receptor set was obtained from a woman aged 25 to 45 in good health.

The rearrangement joins TRBV6-5 to TRBJ1-2; a weak D match, TRBD1 (5 bases). Between the trimmed V and J ends, which lost 5 bases and 2 bases, there was a span of 12 bases. CDR1 is MNHEY, CDR2 SVGAGI, per germline. The CDR3 has 14 amino acids. The CDR3 DNA reads TGTGCCAGCAGTCAGACAGTTACCAACTATGGCTACACCTTC. Translated: CASSQTVTNYGYTF.

This clonotype has a handful of counts. The chain employs TRBV7-6 and TRBJ2-1, with 8 bases matching TRBD2. Germline V CDR1 and CDR2: SGHVS, FNYEAQ. V lost 7 bases to trimming and J lost 2 bases; unmatched junction nucleotides: 4. CDR3 length equals 14 residues. CDR3 coding DNA: TGTGCCAGCACCCCGGGGGGGACCTACAATGAGCAGTTCTTC. Translated: CASTPGGTYNEQFF.

The chain is built from TRBV11-2 and TRBJ2-2; D call uncertain. V was clipped by 0 bases and J by 6 bases, with 5 bases between them. The CDR3 length is 13 residues. Germline CDR1 and CDR2: SGHAT and FQNNGV. CDR3: CASSLDLAGELFF. The CDR3 region has the DNA TGTGCCAGCAGCTTAGATCTGGCCGGGGAGCTGTTTTTT.

This clonotype was detected only a few times. CDR3 nucleotide sequence: TGCGCCAGCAGCTCCGTTGGGGCAGCCTACAATGAGCAGTTCTTC. Residues: CASSSVGAAYNEQFF. The chain employs TRBV10-2 and TRBJ2-1, with D perhaps matching TRBD1 (5 bases). CDR1 and CDR2 from the germline V gene are WSHSY and SAAADI. V shed 6 bases and J shed 2 bases, with 14 bases lying between them. The CDR3 covers 15 residues.

The chain carries TRBV29-1 and TRBJ2-1; no clear D. Germline CDR1 and CDR2: SQVTM and ANQGSEA. V gave up 3 bases and J gave up 0 bases, with 9 bases separating them. CDR3 length: 14 residues. The DNA of the CDR3 is TGCAGCGTTGAGAATCTTAGCTCCTACAATGAGCAGTTCTTC. Amino acid sequence: CSVENLSSYNEQFF.

This clonotype was recorded at least ten times. CDR3 protein: CASLCRTAPKSYEQYF. The CDR3 coding sequence is TGTGCCAGCTTATGTCGGACAGCCCCTAAGTCCTACGAGCAGTACTTC. V is TRBV25-1 and J is TRBJ2-7, with D possibly being TRBD1 (6 bases). Germline-derived CDR1 and CDR2 are MGHDK and SYGVNS. The CDR3 length is 16 residues. V was trimmed by 8 bases and J by 1 base, leaving 21 bases between them.

The chain recombines TRBV10-3 with TRBJ2-7; 12 bases align to TRBD2. The CDR3 runs 17 residues. The V and J ends lost 0 bases and 3 bases, in that order; junction bases with no gene match: 6. Germline CDR1 and CDR2: ENHRY and SYGVKD. In DNA form, the CDR3 reads TGTGCCATCAGTGAGTCAGCGACTAGCGGGAGTCTCTACGAGCAGTACTTC. As protein: CAISESATSGSLYEQYF.

The CDR3 nucleotides are TGTGCCAGCAACACCCGAGGGGGACAATTCACAGATACGCAGTATTTT. It encodes CASNTRGGQFTDTQYF. This chain uses TRBV11-2 with TRBJ2-3; TRBD1 might be the D (6 bases). V shed 7 bases and J shed 2 bases, with 19 bases lying between them. This CDR3 region has 16 residues. Germline assignment: CDR1 SGHAT and CDR2 FQNNGV.

To note about this clonotype: This may arise from a read error, as a much more abundant clone is one base away. This rearrangement joins TRBV12-3 or TRBV12-4 to TRBJ2-3, with D perhaps TRBD1 or TRBD2 (7 bases each). The CDR3 spans 15 residues. In DNA form, the CDR3 reads TGTGCCATACGAGGGGGCTCCGGGAGGATTGATAGGCAGTATTTT. Translating gives CAIRGGSGRIDRQYF.

V and J are TRBV7-2 and TRBJ2-1, with unresolved D. The CDR3 sequence is 14 residues long. Germline V gene lookup returns CDR1 SGHTA and CDR2 FQGNSA. Trimming removed 1 base at V and 6 bases at J, with 10 bases between. This CDR3 is CASSLEYSSNEQFF. The CDR3 DNA follows: TGTGCCAGCAGCTTAGAGTACAGCTCCAATGAGCAGTTCTTC.

The chain is built from TRBV2 and TRBJ2-5; TRBD1 aligns across 7 bases. This CDR3 has 13 amino acids. Germline-derived CDR1 and CDR2 are SNHLY and FYNNEI. V lost 8 bases and J lost 2; bases outside the gene matches: 5. CDR3 region: CASDRDRQETQYF. The DNA for the CDR3 is TGTGCCAGCGACCGGGACAGACAAGAGACCCAGTACTTC.

This clonotype was seen more than once but under ten times. V usage is TRBV20-1 and J usage is TRBJ2-7; 10 bases agree with TRBD2. The CDR3 covers 14 residues. Unmatched junction bases numbered 6, after V lost 6 bases and J lost 1 base. Germline CDR1 reads DFQATT; CDR2 reads SNEGSKA (reference sequence). The CDR3 nucleotides are TGCAGTGCCCCACTAGCGGGATTATCCTACGAGCAGTACTTC. Translation gives CSAPLAGLSYEQYF.

The CDR3 DNA follows: TGTGCCAGCAGCCAAGATTACTTTACTGGCAATGAGCAGTTCTTC. Its translation: CASSQDYFTGNEQFF. The chain links TRBV3-1 to TRBJ2-1, with no clear D. This CDR3 spans 15 amino acids. Germline CDR1 LGHDT, CDR2 YNNKEL (reference sequence). The germline V and J ends were trimmed by 0 bases and 6 bases, with 12 bases remaining between them.